This paragraph reports one T cell receptor beta chain. Its antigen is undetermined. The sample belongs to a study of T cells after yellow fever vaccination. TCRdb reprocessed the 5' RACE reads with MiXCR, giving one entry per CDR3 protein. The sample yields approximately 300,000 distinct CDR3 sequences, roughly 10% seen once. In germline, CDR1 is MGHRA, CDR2 YSYEKL. This CDR3 is built from 16 residues. Trimming removed 2 bases at V and 2 bases at J, with 15 bases between. Study outcomes and limitations: Reappearance after the booster was seen for most primary-vaccination clones, at approximately 97% CD4 and around 88% CD8.

This material consisted of CD4+ T cells sorted from PBMCs, taken 45 days after the yellow fever booster vaccination. This TCR was recovered from a young man who received the YFV17D yellow fever vaccine. The chain recombines TRBV4-1 with TRBJ1-2; the D is unclear. The chain's CDR3 is CASSQNLRLPNYGYTF. CDR3 sequence (DNA): TGCGCCAGCAGCCAAAACCTCAGATTGCCCAACTATGGCTACACCTTC.